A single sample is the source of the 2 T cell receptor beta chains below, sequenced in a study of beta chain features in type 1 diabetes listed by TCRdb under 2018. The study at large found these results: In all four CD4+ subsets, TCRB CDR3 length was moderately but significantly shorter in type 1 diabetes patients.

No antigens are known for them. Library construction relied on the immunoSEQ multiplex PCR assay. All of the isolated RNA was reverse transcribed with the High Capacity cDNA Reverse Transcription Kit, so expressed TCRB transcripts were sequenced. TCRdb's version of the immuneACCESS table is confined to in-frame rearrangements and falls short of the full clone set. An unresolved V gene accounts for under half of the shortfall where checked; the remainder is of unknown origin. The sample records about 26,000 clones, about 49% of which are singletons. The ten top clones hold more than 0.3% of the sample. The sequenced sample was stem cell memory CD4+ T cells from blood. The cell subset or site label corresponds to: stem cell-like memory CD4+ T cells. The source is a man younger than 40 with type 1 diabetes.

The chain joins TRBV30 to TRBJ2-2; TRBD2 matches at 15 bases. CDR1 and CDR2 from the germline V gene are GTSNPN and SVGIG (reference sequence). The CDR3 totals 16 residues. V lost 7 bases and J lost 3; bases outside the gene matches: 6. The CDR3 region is CASRTSGRADTGELFF. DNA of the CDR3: TGTGCCTCCAGGACTAGCGGGAGGGCCGACACCGGGGAGCTGTTTTTT.

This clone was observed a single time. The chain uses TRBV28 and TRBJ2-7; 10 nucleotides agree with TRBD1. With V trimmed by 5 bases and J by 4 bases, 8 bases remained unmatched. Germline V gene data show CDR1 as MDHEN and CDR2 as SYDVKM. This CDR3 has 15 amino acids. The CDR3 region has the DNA TGTGCCAGCAGTCGGGGGGACAGGGGATCGTACGAGCAGTACTTC. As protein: CASSRGDRGSYEQYF.